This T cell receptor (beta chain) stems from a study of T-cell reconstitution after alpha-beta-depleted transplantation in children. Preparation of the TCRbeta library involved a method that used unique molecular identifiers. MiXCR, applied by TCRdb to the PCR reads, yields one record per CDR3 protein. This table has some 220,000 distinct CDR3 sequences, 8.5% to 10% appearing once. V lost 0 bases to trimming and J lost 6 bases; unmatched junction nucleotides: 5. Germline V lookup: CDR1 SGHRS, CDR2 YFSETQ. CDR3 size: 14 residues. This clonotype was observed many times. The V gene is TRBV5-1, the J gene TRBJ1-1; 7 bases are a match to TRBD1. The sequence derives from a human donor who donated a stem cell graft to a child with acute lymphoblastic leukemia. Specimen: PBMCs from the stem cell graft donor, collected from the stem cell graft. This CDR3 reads CASSLGGQTPEAFF. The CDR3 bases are TGCGCCAGCAGCTTGGGGGGACAGACCCCTGAAGCTTTCTTT.